This paragraph covers one T cell receptor beta chain sequence. Profiling of TCR beta VDJ combinations and CDR3 sequences used genomic DNA as template. MiXCR, applied by TCRdb to the reads, yields one record per CDR3 protein. The table has 150,000 to 200,000 distinct CDR3 sequences, roughly 47% seen once. This record belongs to a study of CD8+CD57+ T cells in acquired aplastic anemia. Unmatched junction bases numbered 12, after V lost 4 bases and J lost 0 bases. The CDR3 covers 17 residues. Germline CDR1 and CDR2: DFQATT and SNEGSKA (reference sequence). This chain joins TRBV20-1 and TRBJ1-3, with 7 bases matching TRBD1. This clonotype originated in a human donor in good health. Sequencing input: sorted CD4+, CD8+, or CD8+CD57+ T cells (not recorded which) from PBMCs. The CDR3 DNA reads as TGCAGTGCTATTGTGAGGACCTGGGACAGCTCTGGAAACACCATATATTTT. Its translation: CSAIVRTWDSSGNTIYF.